This T cell receptor (beta chain) originates from a study of cytomegalovirus exposure and HLA in healthy donors. Study findings and constraints: The dataset shows that most TCR sequences were rare, while some public TCRs occurred in many donors. Later, TCR association rates were found to vary by HLA locus, highest for DRB1 and lowest for HLA-C. Some highly shared sequence variants likely arose as a pipeline artifact. Researchers counted around 160 TCR beta chains as cytomegalovirus-associated.

As regards this clone: Its specificity is unknown.

13 Jbeta primers and 60 Vbeta primers were used for the PCR. The method was immunoSEQ multiplex PCR; TCRdb's version includes in-frame clones alone and lacks a portion of them. This sample has just over 150,000 clones, with approximately 70% found just once. Germline V lookup: CDR1 MNHEY, CDR2 SVGAGI. CDR3 length: 14 amino acids. V shed 6 bases and J 3 bases; nucleotides not matched to a gene: 6. Sequenced: PBMCs. This TCR was sampled from a man in his forties in good health and CMV-seropositive. The rearrangement links TRBV6-5 to TRBJ2-7, with 9 bases identical to TRBD1. The CDR3 region is CASRGRDRDYEQYF. The CDR3 DNA reads TGTGCCAGCAGGGGCCGGGACAGGGACTACGAGCAGTACTTC.